This TCR beta chain was sequenced for a study of regulatory T cells in long-lasting Graves disease. Sequencing libraries for TCR beta were prepared with iRepertoire HTBI primers and Arm-PCR of CDR3 regions. TCRdb reanalysed the multiplex PCR reads using MiXCR and keeps one entry per CDR3 protein. The table shows 400,000 to 550,000 distinct CDR3 sequences, with more than 12% occurring only once. The sample holds many counts of this clonotype. Sample time point: newly diagnosed GD, antithyroid drugs for less than 3 months. Preparation of the TCR library used RNA extracted from PBMCs. Investigators report Graves' disease was diagnosed under American Thyroid Association guidelines. A roughly 9-milliliter sample of peripheral blood was drawn into EDTA tubes. V was cut by 8 bases and J by 1 base, with 14 bases left in between. The CDR3 consists of 14 residues. Per the germline V gene, CDR1 is KGHSH and CDR2 is LQKENI.

The same data also went into a second study, on T cells in Graves' hyperthyroidism and ophthalmopathy. Turning to that study: Patients aged 18 to 65 had newly diagnosed hyperthyroidism of under 2 months' duration.

This TCR came from a woman under 40 with Graves disease. This chain links TRBV18 with TRBJ1-1; perhaps TRBD1 as D (5 bases). Sequencing used peripheral blood mononuclear cells (PBMCs), obtained at new diagnosis, from a patient treated with antithyroid drugs. The CDR3 sequence: CASLVGRANTEAFF. CDR3 bases: TGTGCCAGCCTCGTGGGCAGGGCGAACACTGAAGCTTTCTTT.